This T cell receptor beta chain was recorded in a study of cytomegalovirus exposure and HLA in healthy donors. This CDR3 contains 13 residues. Germline values: CDR1 WNHNN, CDR2 SYGVQD (reference sequence). Trimming took off 3 bases at V and 2 bases at J, with 7 bases between the two ends. The PCR used 60 Vbeta and 13 Jbeta primers. The method was immunoSEQ multiplex PCR; TCRdb's version includes in-frame clones alone and lacks a portion of them. This table holds 100,000 to 150,000 clones. The sequencing sample was made of PBMCs. The sequence was obtained from a man between 18 and 35 years old in good health and CMV-seronegative. The gene calls are TRBV10-1 and TRBJ1-1; D is perhaps TRBD1 (6 bases). The CDR3 DNA reads as TGCGCCAGCAGTGACAGGGGCAACACTGAAGCTTTCTTT. This encodes CASSDRGNTEAFF.